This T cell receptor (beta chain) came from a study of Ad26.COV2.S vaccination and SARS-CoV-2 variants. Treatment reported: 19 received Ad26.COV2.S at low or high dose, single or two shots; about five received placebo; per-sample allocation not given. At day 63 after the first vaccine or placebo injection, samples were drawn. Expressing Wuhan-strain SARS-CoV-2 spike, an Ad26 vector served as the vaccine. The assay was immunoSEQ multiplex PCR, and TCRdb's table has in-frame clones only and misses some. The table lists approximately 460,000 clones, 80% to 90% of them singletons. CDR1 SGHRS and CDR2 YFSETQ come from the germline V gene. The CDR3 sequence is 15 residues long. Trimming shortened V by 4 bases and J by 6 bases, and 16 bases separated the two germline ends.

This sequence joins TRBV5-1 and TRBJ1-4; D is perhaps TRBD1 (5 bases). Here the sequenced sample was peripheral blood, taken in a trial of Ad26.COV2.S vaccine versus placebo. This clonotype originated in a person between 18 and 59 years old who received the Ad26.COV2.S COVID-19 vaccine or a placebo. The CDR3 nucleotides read TGCGCCAGCAGCCTCGGGAGACAGAACTATGAAAAACTGTTTTTT. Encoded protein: CASSLGRQNYEKLFF.